The rows below give T cell receptor beta chains drawn from one sample of a study of cytomegalovirus exposure and HLA in healthy donors. Produced via immunoSEQ multiplex PCR; TCRdb's table is partial and in-frame only. The sample shows about 100,000 clones, over 75% of them seen only once. The sequenced sample was PBMCs. These receptors were collected from a man in his 60s in good health and CMV-seropositive. Both conserved end residues are part of each CDR3. A D gene is named only where the DNA matches it firmly. Clone size is not always given. Where it is, it says once, few, many or a class for expanded clones.

j_call v_call d_call clone_size cdr3_aa cdr3_nt
TRBJ2-7 TRBV6-1 - - CASSLTHQGPYEQYF TGTGCCAGCAGTCTGACACACCAAGGCCCCTACGAGCAGTACTTC
TRBJ1-4 TRBV19 TRBD1 - CASSRDRYGEKLFF TGTGCCAGTAGTAGGGACAGGTACGGGGAAAAACTGTTTTTT
TRBJ1-4 TRBV12-5 - - CASGLGSATNEKLFF TGTGCTAGTGGTTTGGGCAGCGCAACTAATGAAAAACTGTTTTTT
TRBJ1-4 TRBV6-5 TRBD1 - CASSRQGKGEKLFF TGTGCCAGCAGTCGACAGGGAAAAGGTGAAAAACTGTTTTTT
TRBJ2-1 TRBV9 TRBD1 few CASSPRDRTYNEQFF TGTGCCAGCAGCCCTCGGGACAGAACCTACAATGAGCAGTTCTTC
TRBJ1-1 TRBV28 - few CASSSGPLNTEAFF TGTGCCAGCAGCTCGGGTCCATTGAACACTGAAGCTTTCTTT
TRBJ2-3 TRBV6-5 TRBD2 - CASGTSGEPDTQYF TGTGCCAGTGGGACTAGCGGGGAGCCAGATACGCAGTATTTT
TRBJ1-1 TRBV19 TRBD1 - CASSKGDRGDGEAFF TGTGCCAGTAGTAAGGGTGACAGGGGGGACGGTGAAGCTTTCTTT
TRBJ2-7 TRBV7-6 TRBD2 - CASSLTGTSGYEQYF TGTGCTAGCAGCCTAACCGGGACTAGCGGATACGAGCAGTACTTC
TRBJ1-2 TRBV19 TRBD1 - CASTSVEGARFGYGYTF TGTGCCAGTACCTCGGTGGAGGGGGCAAGGTTCGGCTATGGCTACACCTTC
TRBJ2-7 TRBV6-1 - - CASITEKSDEQYF TGTGCCAGCATAACTGAGAAATCTGACGAGCAGTACTTC
TRBJ2-5 TRBV18 - - CASSPDPQATQYF TGTGCCAGCTCACCAGACCCTCAGGCGACCCAGTACTTC
TRBJ2-5 TRBV2 - - CASTGEGETQYF TGTGCCAGCACAGGGGAGGGAGAGACCCAGTACTTC
TRBJ2-1 TRBV7-2 TRBD1 - CASSFGDRGTRQFF TGTGCCAGCAGCTTCGGGGACAGGGGAACACGGCAGTTCTTC
TRBJ1-4 TRBV5-1 - once CASSSDGREKLFF TGCGCCAGCAGCAGCGACGGAAGGGAAAAACTGTTTTTT
TRBJ2-7 TRBV2 - - CASSPRDSTAYEQYF TGTGCCAGCAGTCCTCGGGACTCGACGGCCTACGAGCAGTACTTC
TRBJ1-1 TRBV11-1 TRBD1 - CASSLAQGANTEAFF TGTGCCAGCAGCTTAGCCCAGGGGGCCAACACTGAAGCTTTCTTT
TRBJ2-2 TRBV7-3 TRBD1 - CASSFSSGTGAEELFF TGTGCCAGCAGCTTCTCCTCAGGGACAGGGGCGGAGGAGCTGTTTTTT
TRBJ1-1 TRBV21-1 - few CASSTPGRAFF TGTGCCAGCAGTACCCCGGGTCGGGCTTTCTTT
TRBJ2-7 TRBV7-2 TRBD2 - CASSSSGGATYEQYF TGTGCCAGCAGCTCCTCGGGGGGTGCCACCTACGAGCAGTACTTC
TRBJ1-5 TRBV18 TRBD1 - CASSSTGGNGNQPQHF TGTGCCAGCTCATCGACAGGGGGCAACGGCAATCAGCCCCAGCATTTT
TRBJ1-3 TRBV25-1 TRBD1 many CASSETGRAGNTIYF TGTGCCAGCAGTGAGACAGGGAGAGCTGGAAACACCATATATTTT
TRBJ2-7 TRBV2 TRBD1 - CASSEAPGQLAYEQYF TGTGCCAGCAGTGAAGCCCCGGGACAGCTAGCCTACGAGCAGTACTTC
TRBJ1-1 TRBV6-1 - - CASSEAGGTEAFF TGTGCCAGCAGTGAAGCGGGGGGGACTGAAGCTTTCTTT
TRBJ1-2 TRBV30 TRBD1 - CAWTPPGQGNYGYTF TGTGCCTGGACCCCCCCGGGACAGGGTAACTATGGCTACACCTTC
TRBJ2-7 TRBV28 - - CASSSGGVSYEQYF TGTGCCAGCAGTTCCGGCGGGGTTTCGTACGAGCAGTACTTC
TRBJ2-1 TRBV4-2 TRBD2 - CASSPLGGGRDNEQFF TGTGCCAGCAGCCCCCTCGGGGGGGGGCGGGACAATGAGCAGTTCTTC
TRBJ2-7 TRBV10-1 TRBD1 few CASTGTGSYEQYF TGCGCCAGCACCGGGACAGGCTCCTACGAGCAGTACTTC
TRBJ2-3 TRBV7-8 TRBD2 - CASSLAVASGADTQYF TGTGCCAGCAGCTTAGCGGTGGCTAGCGGGGCAGATACGCAGTATTTT
TRBJ1-2 TRBV2 - - CASFMGRANYGYTF TGTGCCAGCTTCATGGGGAGGGCCAACTATGGCTACACCTTC
TRBJ2-2 TRBV15 TRBD2 - CATSRGGTTNTGELFF TGTGCCACCAGCAGAGGGGGGACTACGAACACCGGGGAGCTGTTTTTT
TRBJ2-4 TRBV7-2 - medium-sized CASSTLPGVGNIQYF TGTGCCAGCAGCACCCTACCGGGGGTGGGAAACATTCAGTACTTC
TRBJ1-3 TRBV11-2 - - CASSLTPGNTIYF TGTGCCAGCAGCTTAACTCCCGGAAACACCATATATTTT
TRBJ2-7 TRBV6-1 - - CASSPTAPPYEQYF TGTGCCAGCTCCCCGACAGCCCCCCCCTACGAGCAGTACTTC
TRBJ2-7 TRBV7-2 - few CASSTRTAYEQYF TGTGCCAGCAGCACCCGGACAGCCTACGAGCAGTACTTC
TRBJ1-1 TRBV13 - - CASSKGQSMNTEAFF TGTGCCAGCAGCAAAGGACAGAGCATGAACACTGAAGCTTTCTTT
TRBJ1-3 TRBV6-5 - - CASSIDPGIGNTIYF TGTGCCAGCAGTATTGACCCGGGGATCGGAAACACCATATATTTT
TRBJ2-4 TRBV7-6 TRBD1 few CASSLNPQGQRIGAKNIQYF TGTGCCAGCAGCTTAAACCCGCAGGGACAGCGCATTGGGGCCAAAAACATTCAGTACTTC
TRBJ2-7 TRBV4-1 - - CASSQDRQGTYEQYF TGCGCCAGCAGCCAAGATAGGCAGGGCACCTACGAGCAGTACTTC
TRBJ1-6 TRBV18 - - CASSRGSPLHF TGTGCCAGCTCAAGAGGTTCACCCCTCCACTTT